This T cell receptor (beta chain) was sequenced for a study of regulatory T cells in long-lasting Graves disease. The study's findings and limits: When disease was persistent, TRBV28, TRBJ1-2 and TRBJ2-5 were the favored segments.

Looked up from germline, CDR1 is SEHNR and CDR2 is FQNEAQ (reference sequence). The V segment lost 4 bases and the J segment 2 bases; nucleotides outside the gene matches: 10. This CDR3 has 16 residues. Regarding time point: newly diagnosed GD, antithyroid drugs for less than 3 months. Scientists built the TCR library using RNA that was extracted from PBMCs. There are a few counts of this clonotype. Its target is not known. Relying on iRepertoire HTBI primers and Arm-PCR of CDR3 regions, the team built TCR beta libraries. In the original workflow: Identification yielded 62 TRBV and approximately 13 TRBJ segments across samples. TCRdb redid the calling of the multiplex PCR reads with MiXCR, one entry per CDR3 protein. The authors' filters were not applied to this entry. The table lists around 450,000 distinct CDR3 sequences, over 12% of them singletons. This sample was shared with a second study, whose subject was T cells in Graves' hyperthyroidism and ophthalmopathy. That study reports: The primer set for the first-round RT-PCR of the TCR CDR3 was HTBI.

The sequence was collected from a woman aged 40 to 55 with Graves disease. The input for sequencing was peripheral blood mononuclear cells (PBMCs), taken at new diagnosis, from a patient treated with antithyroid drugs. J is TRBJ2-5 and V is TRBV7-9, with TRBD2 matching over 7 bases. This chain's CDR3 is CASSSVLLALQETQYF. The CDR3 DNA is TGTGCCAGCAGCTCGGTTTTACTAGCGCTACAAGAGACCCAGTACTTC.